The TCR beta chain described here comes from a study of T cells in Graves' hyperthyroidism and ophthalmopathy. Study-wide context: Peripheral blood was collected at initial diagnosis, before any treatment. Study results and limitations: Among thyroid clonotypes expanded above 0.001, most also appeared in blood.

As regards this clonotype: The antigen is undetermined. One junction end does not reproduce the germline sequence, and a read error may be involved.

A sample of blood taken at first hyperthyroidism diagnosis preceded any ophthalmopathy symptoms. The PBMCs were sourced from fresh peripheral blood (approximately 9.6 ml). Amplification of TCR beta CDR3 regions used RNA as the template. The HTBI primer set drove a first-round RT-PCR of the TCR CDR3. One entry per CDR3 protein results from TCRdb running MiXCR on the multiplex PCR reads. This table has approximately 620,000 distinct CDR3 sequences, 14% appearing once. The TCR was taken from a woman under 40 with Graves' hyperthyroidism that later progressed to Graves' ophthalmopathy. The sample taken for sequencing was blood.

The CDR3: CANSSHTEAFF. The CDR3 DNA reads as TGTGCCAACAGTTCCCACACTGAAGCTTTCTTT. J is TRBJ1-1 and V is TRBV28, with D uncertain. Germline CDR1 is MDHEN and CDR2 is SYDVKM. The CDR3 has 11 amino acids.